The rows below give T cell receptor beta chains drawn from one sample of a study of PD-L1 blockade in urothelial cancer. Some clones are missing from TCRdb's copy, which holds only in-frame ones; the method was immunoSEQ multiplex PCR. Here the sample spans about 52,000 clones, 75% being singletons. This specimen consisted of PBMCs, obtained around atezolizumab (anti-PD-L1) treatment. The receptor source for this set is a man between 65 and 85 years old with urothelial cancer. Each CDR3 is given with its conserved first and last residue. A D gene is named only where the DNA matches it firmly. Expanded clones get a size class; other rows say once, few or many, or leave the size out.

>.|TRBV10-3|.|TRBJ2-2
TGTGCCATCAGTGAGGGGGGAGGTAACACCGGGGAGCTGTTTTTT
CAISEGGGNTGELFF
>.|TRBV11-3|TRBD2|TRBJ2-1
TGTGCCAGCAGCTCCCTGTCGAATGAAGAGCGGGAATACAATGAGCAGTTCTTC
CASSSLSNEEREYNEQFF
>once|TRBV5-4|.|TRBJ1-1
TGTGCCAGCAGCTTGCGGGGGGTTGTGAACACTGAAGCTTTCTTT
CASSLRGVVNTEAFF
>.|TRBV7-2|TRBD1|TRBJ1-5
TGTGCCAGCAGCTTACAGGGGACAGGGGGAAGTCCCCAGCATTTT
CASSLQGTGGSPQHF
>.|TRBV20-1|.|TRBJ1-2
TGCAGTGCTAGACAGGGCTATGGCTACACCTTC
CSARQGYGYTF
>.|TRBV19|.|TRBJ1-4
TGTGCCAGTAGTACTTTCTTCGGGACAACTAATGAAAAACTGTTTTTT
CASSTFFGTTNEKLFF
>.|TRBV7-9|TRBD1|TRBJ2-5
TGTGCCAGCAGCCCGGGACAGCTACAAGAGACCCAGTACTTC
CASSPGQLQETQYF
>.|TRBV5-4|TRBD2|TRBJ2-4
TGTGCCAGCAGCTTGGATCTAGCGGTAGCCAAAAACATTCAGTACTTC
CASSLDLAVAKNIQYF
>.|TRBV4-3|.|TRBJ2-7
TGCGCCAGCAGCCAAGCTTCAGGGGTAAGCTCCTACGAGCAGTACTTC
CASSQASGVSSYEQYF
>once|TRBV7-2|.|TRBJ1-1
TGTGCCAGCAGCCCCAGGGCCACTGAAGCTTTCTTT
CASSPRATEAFF
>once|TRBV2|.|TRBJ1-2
TGTGCCAGCCTAAGGGGAACAGCCAACTATGGCTACACCTTC
CASLRGTANYGYTF
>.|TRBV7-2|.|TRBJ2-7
TGTGCCAGCAGCTTAGGTTCCAGTCTCTACGAGCAGTACTTC
CASSLGSSLYEQYF
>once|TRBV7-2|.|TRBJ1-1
TGTGCCAGCAGCTACGGACAGCCAAGGAACACTGAAGCTTTCTTT
CASSYGQPRNTEAFF
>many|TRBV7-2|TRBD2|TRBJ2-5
TGTGCCAGCACCCCTAGCGGGGGGCCGGAGACCCAGTACTTC
CASTPSGGPETQYF
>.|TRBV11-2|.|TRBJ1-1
TGTGCCAGCAGCTTAGATGCGGTTTTAGAGAGGACTGAAGCTTTCTTT
CASSLDAVLERTEAFF
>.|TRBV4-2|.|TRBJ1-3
TGTGCCAGCAGCAAAGGGACACCGAGCTCTGGAAACACCATATATTTT
CASSKGTPSSGNTIYF
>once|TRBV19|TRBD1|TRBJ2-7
TGTGCCACTTCGGGACAGGGGTTGGGAAATTCCTACGAGCAGTACTTC
CATSGQGLGNSYEQYF
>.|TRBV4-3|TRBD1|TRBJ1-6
TGCGCCAGCAGCCCGACGGGACAGGGGGCTAATTCACCCCTCCACTTT
CASSPTGQGANSPLHF
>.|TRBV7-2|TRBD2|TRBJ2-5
TGTGCCAGCAGCTCTGGACTAGCGGGAGCGGAGACCCAGTACTTC
CASSSGLAGAETQYF
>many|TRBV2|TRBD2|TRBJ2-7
TGTGCCAGCAGTGATGAGGGAGGGCTCGAGCAGTACTTC
CASSDEGGLEQYF
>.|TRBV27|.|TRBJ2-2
TGTGCCAGCAGTTCTACCAAATCGGGATACACCGGGGAGCTGTTTTTT
CASSSTKSGYTGELFF
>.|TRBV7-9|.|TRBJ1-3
TGTGCCAGCAGACACAGAGCTGGAAACACCATATATTTT
CASRHRAGNTIYF